Listed here are 5 T cell receptor beta chains from one sample, sequenced in a study of T cell clones after liver transplantation. Here immunoSEQ multiplex PCR was the method, and the copy in TCRdb shows in-frame clones only, minus some. The sample yields 65,000 to 80,000 clones, 80% seen once. This specimen was CD4+ T cells from blood, taken before liver transplant. Receptors originate from a human donor who received a liver transplant.

The chain employs TRBV19 and TRBJ1-2; D possibly corresponds to TRBD1 (6 bases). This CDR3 is 14 amino acids long. The germline V and J ends were trimmed by 1 base and 2 bases, with 8 bases remaining between them. CDR1 and CDR2 from the germline V gene are LNHDA and SQIVND (reference sequence). The CDR3 sequence is CASSIAGGNYGYTF. The CDR3 nucleotides are TGTGCCAGTAGTATAGCTGGGGGCAACTATGGCTACACCTTC.

This chain uses TRBV5-4 with TRBJ2-5; a weak D match, TRBD2 (6 bases). CDR1 SGHNT and CDR2 YYREEE come from the germline V gene (reference sequence). The germline V and J ends were trimmed by 2 bases and 0 bases, with 11 bases remaining between them. The CDR3 loop spans 15 amino acids. The CDR3 here is CASSFGSGHQETQYF. DNA of the CDR3: TGTGCCAGCAGCTTCGGTAGCGGCCACCAAGAGACCCAGTACTTC.

The chain recombines TRBV19 with TRBJ1-1; D unresolved. The CDR3 covers 14 residues. Germline V gene sequence: CDR1 LNHDA, CDR2 SQIVND (reference sequence). V gave up 2 bases and J gave up 1 base, with 8 bases separating them. The CDR3 loop reads CASSIMGRNTEAFF. CDR3 in DNA: TGTGCCAGTAGTATAATGGGAAGGAACACTGAAGCTTTCTTT.

The chain combines TRBV28 with TRBJ2-1, with D possibly being TRBD2 (5 bases). Trimming pared 5 bases from V and 3 bases from J, leaving 20 bases between. The CDR3 loop spans 17 amino acids. Germline loops: CDR1 MDHEN, CDR2 SYDVKM. CDR3 region: CASSHKPSPPRYNEQFF. In DNA, the CDR3 is TGTGCCAGCAGTCACAAACCTAGCCCACCACGCTACAATGAGCAGTTCTTC.

This chain joins TRBV5-6 and TRBJ2-3; 11 bases fit TRBD2. Per the germline V gene, CDR1 is SGHDT and CDR2 is YYEEEE. The CDR3 runs 18 residues. J was trimmed by 3 bases and V by 2 bases; bases with no gene match: 11. CDR3 nucleotide sequence: TGTGCCAGCAGCTTTGGAGTAGCGGGAGGGCTCGTAACAGATACGCAGTATTTT. Amino acid sequence: CASSFGVAGGLVTDTQYF.